What follows are 26 T cell receptor beta chains derived from one specimen sequenced in a study of blood T cell repertoires in COVID-19. TCRdb's table, derived via immunoSEQ multiplex PCR, lists solely in-frame clones and lacks some. The repertoire holds about 110,000 clones, around 82% seen once, with around 4.4% in the top ten. The specimen was peripheral blood. The receptors derive from a human donor in a cohort sampled during active COVID-19.

The gene calls are TRBV6-6 and TRBJ2-6; TRBD1 agrees at 8 bases. V lost 6 bases and J lost 1; bases outside the gene matches: 20. This CDR3 is 21 amino acids long. Germline-derived CDR1 and CDR2 are MNHNY and SVGAGI (reference sequence). CDR3 nucleotide sequence: TGTGCCAGCAGCCAATCTACAGCCGACAGGGGCGGCTTTTCTGGGGCCAACGTCCTGACTTTC. The encoded protein is CASSQSTADRGGFSGANVLTF.

The chain employs TRBV30 and TRBJ1-1; D is ambiguous. V lost 0 bases and J 8 bases, leaving 16 bases between the germline ends. Germline V CDR1 and CDR2: GTSNPN, SVGIG (reference sequence). CDR3 size: 14 residues. The CDR3 region has the DNA TGTGCCTGGAGTGTACTCGGGGAGGCCTGGGAAGCTTTCTTT. Translating gives CAWSVLGEAWEAFF.

This chain links TRBV10-3 with TRBJ1-6; 11 bases are shared with TRBD1. This CDR3 has 15 amino acids. Trimming cost V 8 bases and J 8 bases; bases outside gene matches: 8. Germline V gene data show CDR1 as ENHRY and CDR2 as SYGVKD. The chain's CDR3 is CAIAGQGASDSPLHF. The CDR3 DNA reads as TGTGCCATCGCCGGACAGGGGGCGAGCGATTCACCCCTCCACTTT.

The chain joins TRBV7-2 to TRBJ2-1; perhaps TRBD2 as D (6 bases). V was pared by 5 bases and J by 5 bases, with 13 bases between. Germline CDR1 reads SGHTA; CDR2 reads FQGNSA. CDR3 size: 14 residues. CDR3 protein: CASSQRGVNNEQFF. DNA for the CDR3: TGTGCCAGCAGCCAACGCGGGGTGAACAATGAGCAGTTCTTC.

This chain uses TRBV30 with TRBJ2-3; 10 nucleotides align to TRBD2. Trimming cost V 3 bases and J 6 bases; bases outside gene matches: 3. The CDR3 runs 13 residues. Germline values: CDR1 GTSNPN, CDR2 SVGIG (reference sequence). DNA of the CDR3: TGTGCCTGGAGATTAGCGGGAGGCGATACGCAGTATTTT. Protein sequence: CAWRLAGGDTQYF.

As DNA, the CDR3 is TGTGCCAGCAGTCCAACAGGGTCCAGCACAGATACGCAGTATTTT. Amino acids: CASSPTGSSTDTQYF. The chain employs TRBV27 and TRBJ2-3; a weak D match, TRBD1 (6 bases). The ends were cut back, 5 bases at V and 0 bases at J, with 12 bases in the middle. The CDR3 runs 15 residues. Germline V lookup: CDR1 MNHEY, CDR2 SMNVEV (reference sequence).

This chain links TRBV5-1 with TRBJ2-7; D not resolved. The V end was cut by 4 bases, the J end by 1 base, with 6 bases between. Germline loops: CDR1 SGHRS, CDR2 YFSETQ. The CDR3 is 12 amino acids. The CDR3: CASSEESYEQYF. The CDR3 DNA reads as TGCGCCAGCAGCGAGGAGTCCTACGAGCAGTACTTC.

This chain connects TRBV6-5 to TRBJ1-2; D is possibly TRBD1 (6 bases). V lost 6 bases, J lost 8 bases, and 19 bases lay in between. Germline lookup yields CDR1 MNHEY and CDR2 SVGAGI. The CDR3 is 14 amino acids. CDR3 bases: TGTGCCAGCAGACTACAGGGTTTGAACGGGGGCTACACCTTC. Protein: CASRLQGLNGGYTF.

V gene TRBV5-1 combines with J gene TRBJ2-1; 10 positions agree with TRBD2. The germline CDR1 and CDR2 sequences are SGHRS and YFSETQ. Unmatched junction bases numbered 5, after V lost 2 bases and J lost 6 bases. This CDR3 spans 15 amino acids. The CDR3 DNA follows: TGCGCCAGCAGCTTCCTAGCGGGAGTTGTCAATGAGCAGTTCTTC. Translated, it gives CASSFLAGVVNEQFF.

This chain's CDR3 is CASGQDLAGGNEQFF. The CDR3 nucleotides are TGTGCTAGTGGTCAGGATCTAGCGGGAGGGAATGAGCAGTTCTTC. J is TRBJ2-1 and V is TRBV12-5; TRBD2 matches 12 bases. This CDR3 region has 15 residues. Germline assignment: CDR1 LGHNT and CDR2 FRNRAP. The V gene end was trimmed by 5 bases and the J gene end by 7 bases; junction bases not matched to a gene: 6.

The chain combines TRBV19 with TRBJ2-7, with 10 bases aligning to TRBD2. The V segment lost 3 bases and the J segment 3 bases; nucleotides outside the gene matches: 5. Germline V CDR1 and CDR2: LNHDA, SQIVND (reference sequence). This CDR3 is built from 15 residues. CDR3 nucleotide sequence: TGTGCCAGTAGTATCGGGCTAGCGGGGGACTACGAGCAGTACGTC. Translated: CASSIGLAGDYEQYV.

A single count supports this clone. V gene TRBV6-2 or TRBV6-3 combines with J gene TRBJ2-2, with D perhaps TRBD1 (6 bases). V was shortened by 2 bases and J by 0 bases, with 7 bases between the two germline ends. Germline lookup yields CDR1 MNHEY and CDR2 SVGEGT. The CDR3 runs 15 residues. The CDR3 sequence: CASSYGTPNTGELFF. The CDR3 nucleotides are TGTGCCAGCAGTTACGGGACACCGAACACCGGGGAGCTGTTTTTT.

The chain carries TRBV9 and TRBJ1-5; TRBD1 might be the D (5 bases). In germline, CDR1 is SGDLS, CDR2 YYNGEE. Between the trimmed V and J ends, which lost 3 bases and 3 bases, there was a span of 10 bases. The CDR3 spans 14 residues. For the CDR3, the DNA is TGTGCCAGCAGCGAGGGGTTGGTCAATCAGCCCCAGCATTTT. This codes for CASSEGLVNQPQHF.

The chain links TRBV28 to TRBJ2-2, with D unclear. V lost 2 bases, J lost 1 base, and 2 bases lay in between. This CDR3 region has 13 residues. Germline values: CDR1 MDHEN, CDR2 SYDVKM. The DNA for the CDR3 is TGTGCCAGCAGTTTACTGAACACCGGGGAGCTGTTTTTT. Amino acid sequence: CASSLLNTGELFF. The full variable domain, in which reference TRBV28 and TRBJ2-2 provide the parts outside the CDR3, is DVKVTQSSRYLVKRTGEKVFLECVQDMDHENMFWYRQDPGLGLRLIYFSYDVKMKEKGDIPEGYSVSREKKERFSLILESASTNQTSMYLCASSLLNTGELFFGEGSRLTVL.

This chain connects TRBV4-2 to TRBJ2-7, with 9 bases fitting TRBD1. J gave up 3 bases and V 1 base, and 4 bases lay outside the gene matches. The CDR3 length is 15 residues. Germline CDR1 LGHNA, CDR2 YNFKEQ. CDR3 sequence: CASSQARTGDYEQYF. The CDR3 region has the DNA TGTGCCAGCAGCCAAGCCCGGACAGGGGACTACGAGCAGTACTTC.

This clone was observed a few times. The V call is TRBV6-6, the J call TRBJ1-2; 10 nucleotides line up with TRBD1. V shed 4 bases, J shed 7 bases, and the junction held 6 bases outside the gene matches. Germline assignment: CDR1 MNHNY and CDR2 SVGAGI (reference sequence). The CDR3 consists of 14 residues. The CDR3 bases are TGTGCCAGCAGTTCGGGACAGGGGATCGGTGGCTACACCTTC. This translates into CASSSGQGIGGYTF.

The rearrangement links TRBV2 to TRBJ2-7; 8 nucleotides align to TRBD2. J lost 3 bases, V lost 8 bases, and 6 bases had no gene match. Germline CDR1 SNHLY, CDR2 FYNNEI. The CDR3 has 13 residues. CDR3: CASSGTRDYEQYF. The CDR3 DNA is TGTGCCAGCTCCGGGACTAGAGACTACGAGCAGTACTTC.

This chain uses TRBV19 with TRBJ2-7; D is possibly TRBD1 (5 bases). CDR3 length: 13 residues. CDR1 LNHDA and CDR2 SQIVND come from the germline V gene (reference sequence). V was trimmed by 5 bases and J by 5 bases, leaving 13 bases between them. CDR3 region: CASSPRVGDEQYV. CDR3 nucleotide sequence: TGTGCCAGTAGTCCTCGTGTAGGGGACGAGCAGTACGTC.

V and J are TRBV5-4 and TRBJ1-4, with D uncertain. The CDR3 runs to 15 residues. V lost 1 base, J lost 4 bases, and 11 bases lay in between. Germline assignment: CDR1 SGHNT and CDR2 YYREEE (reference sequence). The chain's CDR3 is CASSLRTGFNEKLFF. The CDR3 DNA is TGTGCCAGCAGCTTGAGGACTGGATTTAATGAAAAACTGTTTTTT.

V usage is TRBV7-2 and J usage is TRBJ2-3; 7 bases are shared with TRBD2. Germline V lookup: CDR1 SGHTA, CDR2 FQGNSA. V shed 0 bases, J shed 1 base, and the junction held 1 base outside the gene matches. There are 15 residues in the CDR3. CDR3 coding DNA: TGTGCCAGCAGCTTAGCCACTAGCGGCACAGATACGCAGTATTTT. Translating it yields CASSLATSGTDTQYF.

The rearrangement links TRBV5-1 to TRBJ1-6; D might be TRBD1 (5 bases). Trimming pared 0 bases from V and 1 base from J, leaving 11 bases between. Germline lookup yields CDR1 SGHRS and CDR2 YFSETQ. This CDR3 comprises 17 residues. CDR3 in DNA: TGCGCCAGCAGCTTGGAAGGGGCGGTATCCTATAATTCACCCCTCCACTTT. Amino acids: CASSLEGAVSYNSPLHF.

V usage is TRBV24-1 and J usage is TRBJ2-2; D might be TRBD1 (6 bases). The V end was cut by 12 bases, the J end by 0 bases, with 13 bases between. The germline CDR1 and CDR2 sequences are KGHDR and SFDVKD. The CDR3 has 14 residues. For the CDR3, the DNA is TGTGCCTCCACCGGGACACCGAACACCGGGGAGCTGTTTTTT. Amino acid sequence: CASTGTPNTGELFF.

The J gene is TRBJ2-3, the V gene TRBV4-3; 14 nucleotides match TRBD2. The CDR3 has 19 amino acids. Trimming took 3 bases from V and 2 from J; bases not matched to a gene: 10. In germline, CDR1 is LGHNA, CDR2 YSLEER. The CDR3 nucleotides are TGCGCCAGCAGCCAGAGACTAGCGGGAGGGCCGAAACCCACAGATACGCAGTATTTT. It encodes CASSQRLAGGPKPTDTQYF.

This clone was seen a few times. The chain employs TRBV7-2 and TRBJ2-3; TRBD2 matches at 7 bases. The CDR3 extends over 15 amino acids. With 4 bases clipped from V and 0 bases from J, the junction kept 4 bases outside the gene matches. The germline gives CDR1 SGHTA, CDR2 FQGNSA. The chain's CDR3 is CASSYAGVSTDTQYF. In nucleotides, the CDR3 is TGTGCCAGCAGCTATGCGGGAGTGAGCACAGATACGCAGTATTTT.

The chain links TRBV9 to TRBJ2-1; TRBD2 is a possible D gene (6 bases). Per the germline V gene, CDR1 is SGDLS and CDR2 is YYNGEE. CDR3 length: 18 amino acids. The V end was cut by 0 bases, the J end by 2 bases, with 18 bases between. The CDR3 spells CASSVGLGASATYNEQFF. The CDR3 DNA follows: TGTGCCAGCAGCGTAGGGCTTGGGGCTAGCGCAACCTACAATGAGCAGTTCTTC.

A remark on this clone: The sample contains more than one DNA sequence encoding this CDR3. The chain employs TRBV7-3 and TRBJ2-1; 8 nucleotides align to TRBD2. CDR3 size: 16 residues. V gave up 0 bases and J gave up 1 base; unmatched junction bases: 2. Germline lookup yields CDR1 SGHTA and CDR2 FQGTGA. This chain's CDR3 is CASSLTSGTSYNEQFF. The DNA of the CDR3 is TGTGCCAGCAGCTTAACTAGCGGGACATCCTACAATGAGCAGTTCTTC.